Listed below are T cell receptor beta chains from one sample, sequenced in a study of OX40 agonist ivuxolimab in advanced cancers. Here immunoSEQ multiplex PCR was the method, and the copy in TCRdb shows in-frame clones only, minus some. The sample lists fewer than 100,000 clones; approximately 92% were seen once. The starting material was CD4+ or CD8+ T cells sorted from blood, obtained in a trial of the OX40 agonist ivuxolimab. The source of these receptors is an adult with an advanced solid tumor such as melanoma, head and neck, liver or kidney cancer. Both conserved end residues are part of each CDR3. A D gene is named only where the DNA matches it firmly. Where a row states a size, it is once, few, many or the class of an expanded clone; other rows omit it.

CASRGDGNQPQHF TGTGCCAGCAGGGGCGACGGGAATCAGCCCCAGCATTTT TRBV7-9 once NA TRBJ1-5
CASGQGMNTEAFF TGCGCCAGCGGTCAGGGGATGAACACTGAAGCTTTCTTT TRBV5-1 NA NA TRBJ1-1
CASSSRGDGSPLHF TGTGCCAGCAGCTCCAGAGGGGATGGCTCACCCCTCCACTTT TRBV9 NA NA TRBJ1-6
CASSLSQGRNEQFF TGTGCCAGCAGCTTATCACAGGGTAGGAATGAGCAGTTCTTC TRBV11-3 NA NA TRBJ2-1
CASSRGGVRNEQFF TGTGCCAGTAGTCGCGGCGGGGTCCGCAATGAGCAGTTCTTC TRBV19 few NA TRBJ2-1
CASSLDDSGGQTEAFF TGTGCCAGCAGCTTAGACGACAGTGGCGGGCAAACTGAAGCTTTCTTT TRBV11-3 NA NA TRBJ1-1
CAIGQNSNQPQHF TGTGCCATCGGACAGAATAGCAATCAGCCCCAGCATTTT TRBV10-3 NA NA TRBJ1-5
CASSLEGSGNTIYF TGCGCCAGCAGCTTGGAAGGGTCAGGAAACACCATATATTTT TRBV5-1 NA NA TRBJ1-3
CASSRTPGLQRSEAFF TGTGCCAGCTCACGAACCCCCGGGCTCCAGCGCTCGGAAGCTTTCTTT TRBV18 NA NA TRBJ1-1
CASSPIPTDTQYF TGCGCCAGCAGCCCCATACCCACAGATACGCAGTATTTT TRBV4-1 NA NA TRBJ2-3
CASRNSYGYTF TGTGCCAGCAGGAATTCCTATGGCTACACCTTC TRBV6-1 NA NA TRBJ1-2
CASSQDAGRIYEQYF TGCGCCAGCAGCCAAGATGCGGGGCGGATCTACGAGCAGTACTTC TRBV4-3 NA NA TRBJ2-7
CASRQFWGGGMDGKLFF TGTGCCAGCAGGCAATTTTGGGGAGGGGGTATGGACGGAAAACTGTTTTTT TRBV27 NA NA TRBJ1-4
CASSNGNTIYF TGTGCCAGCAGTAACGGAAACACCATATATTTT TRBV2 NA NA TRBJ1-3
CASSDAHFGSYEQYF TGTGCCAGCAGTGATGCACATTTCGGGAGCTACGAGCAGTACTTC TRBV2 NA NA TRBJ2-7
CASSSSGSSGNTIYF TGTGCTAGCAGCTCCTCAGGGTCCTCTGGAAACACCATATATTTT TRBV7-7 NA NA TRBJ1-3
CASRDRTVNTEAFF TGCGCCAGCAGGGACCGGACAGTGAACACTGAAGCTTTCTTT TRBV10-2 NA NA TRBJ1-1
CSIGTGLNYEQYF TGCAGCATAGGGACCGGGTTAAACTACGAGCAGTACTTC TRBV29-1 NA NA TRBJ2-7
CASSPLQGSNQPQHF TGTGCCAGCTCACCCTTACAGGGAAGCAATCAGCCCCAGCATTTT TRBV18 NA NA TRBJ1-5
CASSGAGQGMGGYTF TGTGCCAGCAGTGGAGCAGGACAGGGGATGGGTGGCTACACCTTC TRBV6-1 NA TRBD1 TRBJ1-2
CASSCLAGGRVDPDTQYF TGTGCCAGCAGTTGTCTAGCGGGGGGGAGGGTAGATCCAGATACGCAGTATTTT TRBV28 NA TRBD2 TRBJ2-3
CASSPPGGDRHNEQFF TGTGCCAGCAGCCCCCCCGGGGGCGACCGGCACAATGAGCAGTTCTTC TRBV7-2 NA NA TRBJ2-1
CASSLGSGQTGELFF TGTGCCAGCAGCTTAGGTTCAGGGCAGACCGGGGAGCTGTTTTTT TRBV7-3 once NA TRBJ2-2
CASSVAGGRTQETQYF TGTGCCAGCAGCGTAGCCGGTGGGAGGACCCAAGAGACCCAGTACTTC TRBV9 NA NA TRBJ2-5
CSVDGGAGVFTSTDTQYF TGCAGCGTTGACGGGGGAGCGGGGGTCTTTACTAGCACAGATACGCAGTATTTT TRBV29-1 once TRBD2 TRBJ2-3
CASTDDQYEQYF TGTGCCAGCACCGACGATCAGTACGAGCAGTACTTC TRBV6-6 once NA TRBJ2-7
CASRAGSSGNTIYF TGTGCCAGTCGAGCAGGCAGCTCTGGAAACACCATATATTTT TRBV19 NA NA TRBJ1-3
CASSIWTSGSQKNIQYF TGTGCCAGTAGTATTTGGACTAGCGGGAGTCAGAAAAACATTCAGTACTTC TRBV19 NA TRBD2 TRBJ2-4
CASSLRRGLGLYEQYF TGTGCCAGCAGCTTAAGGCGGGGACTAGGACTGTACGAGCAGTACTTC TRBV11-2 NA TRBD2 TRBJ2-7
CAIRPDRPGSEQYF TGTGCCATCAGACCGGACAGGCCTGGGTCCGAGCAGTACTTC TRBV10-3 NA TRBD1 TRBJ2-7
CASSLADQDGTQYF TGTGCCAGCAGCTTGGCAGACCAGGACGGGACCCAGTACTTC TRBV5-4 NA NA TRBJ2-5
CASSTRDRASYEQYF TGTGCCAGCAGCACCCGGGACAGGGCTTCCTACGAGCAGTACTTC TRBV11-1 NA TRBD1 TRBJ2-7